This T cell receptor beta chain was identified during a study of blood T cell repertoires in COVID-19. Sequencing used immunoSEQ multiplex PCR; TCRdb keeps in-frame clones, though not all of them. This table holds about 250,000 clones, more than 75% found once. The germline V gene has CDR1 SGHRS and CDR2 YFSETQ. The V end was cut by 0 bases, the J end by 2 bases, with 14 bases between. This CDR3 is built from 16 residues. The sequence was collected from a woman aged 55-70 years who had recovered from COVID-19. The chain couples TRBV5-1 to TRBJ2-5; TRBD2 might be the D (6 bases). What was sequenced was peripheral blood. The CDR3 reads CASSLALRRAQETQYF. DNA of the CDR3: TGCGCCAGCAGCTTGGCGCTGAGGAGGGCGCAAGAGACCCAGTACTTC.